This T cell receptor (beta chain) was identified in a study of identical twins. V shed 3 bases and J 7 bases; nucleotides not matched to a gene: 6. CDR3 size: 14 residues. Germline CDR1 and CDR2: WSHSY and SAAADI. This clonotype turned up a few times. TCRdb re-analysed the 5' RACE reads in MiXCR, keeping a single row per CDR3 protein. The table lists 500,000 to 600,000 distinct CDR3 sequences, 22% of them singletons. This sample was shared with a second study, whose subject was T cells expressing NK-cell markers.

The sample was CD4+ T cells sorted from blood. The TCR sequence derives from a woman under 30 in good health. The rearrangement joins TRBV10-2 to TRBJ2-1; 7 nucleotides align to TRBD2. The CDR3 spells CASSEGSGRNEQFF. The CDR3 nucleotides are TGCGCCAGCAGTGAAGGTAGCGGGCGGAATGAGCAGTTCTTC.